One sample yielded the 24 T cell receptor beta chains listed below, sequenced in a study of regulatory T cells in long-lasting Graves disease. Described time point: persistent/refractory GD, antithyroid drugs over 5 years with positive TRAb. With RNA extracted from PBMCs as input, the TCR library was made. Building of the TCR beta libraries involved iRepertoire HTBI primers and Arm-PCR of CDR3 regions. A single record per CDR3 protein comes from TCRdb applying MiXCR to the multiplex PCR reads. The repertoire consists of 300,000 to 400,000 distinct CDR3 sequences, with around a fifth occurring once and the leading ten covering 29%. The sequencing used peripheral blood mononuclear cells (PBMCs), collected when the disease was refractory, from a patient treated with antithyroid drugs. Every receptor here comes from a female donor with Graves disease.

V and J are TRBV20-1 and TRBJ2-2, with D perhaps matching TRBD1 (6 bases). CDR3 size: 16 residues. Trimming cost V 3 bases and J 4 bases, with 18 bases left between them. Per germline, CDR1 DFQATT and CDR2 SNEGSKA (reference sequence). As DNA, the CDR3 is TGCAGTGCTAGGAGATCAACAGGGCGAGGCACCGGGGAGCTGTTTTTT. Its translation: CSARRSTGRGTGELFF.

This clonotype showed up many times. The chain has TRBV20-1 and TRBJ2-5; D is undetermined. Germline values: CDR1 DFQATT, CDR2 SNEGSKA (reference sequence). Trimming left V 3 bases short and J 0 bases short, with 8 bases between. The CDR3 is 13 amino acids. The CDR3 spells CSASRTNQETQYF. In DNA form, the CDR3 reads TGCAGTGCTAGTCGGACCAACCAAGAGACCCAGTACTTC.

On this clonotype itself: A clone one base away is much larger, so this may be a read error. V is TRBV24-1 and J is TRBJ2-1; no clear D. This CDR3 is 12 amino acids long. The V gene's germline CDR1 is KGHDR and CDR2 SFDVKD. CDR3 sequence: CTTSVWDNEQFF. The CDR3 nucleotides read TGTACCACCAGTGTTTGGGACAATGAGCAGTTCTTC.

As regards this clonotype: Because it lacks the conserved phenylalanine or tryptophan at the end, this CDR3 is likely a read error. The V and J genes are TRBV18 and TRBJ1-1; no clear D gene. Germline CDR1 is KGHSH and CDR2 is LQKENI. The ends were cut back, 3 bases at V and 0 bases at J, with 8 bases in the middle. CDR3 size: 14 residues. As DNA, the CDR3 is TGTGCCAGCTCACCCGGCAGTTTGAACACTGAAGCTTTCCTT. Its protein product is CASSPGSLNTEAFL.

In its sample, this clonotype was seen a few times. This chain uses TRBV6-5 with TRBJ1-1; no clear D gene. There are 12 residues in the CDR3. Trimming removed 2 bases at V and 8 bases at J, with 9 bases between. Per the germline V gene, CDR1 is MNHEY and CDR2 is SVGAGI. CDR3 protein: CASSYVPREAFF. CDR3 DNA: TGTGCCAGCAGTTACGTTCCCAGAGAAGCTTTCTTT.

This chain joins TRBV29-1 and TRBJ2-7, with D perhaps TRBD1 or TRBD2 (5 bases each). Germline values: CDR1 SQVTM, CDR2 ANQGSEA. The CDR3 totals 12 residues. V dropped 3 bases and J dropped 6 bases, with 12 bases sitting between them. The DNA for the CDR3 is TGCAGCGTTGAGGTCCCTGGGGGCGAGCAGTACTTC. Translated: CSVEVPGGEQYF.

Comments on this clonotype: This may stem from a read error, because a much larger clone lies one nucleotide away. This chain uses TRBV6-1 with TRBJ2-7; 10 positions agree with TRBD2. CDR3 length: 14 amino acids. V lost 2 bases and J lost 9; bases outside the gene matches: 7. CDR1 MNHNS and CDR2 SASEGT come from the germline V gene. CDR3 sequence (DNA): TGTGCCAGCAGTGAACTAGCGGGAGTAAGGGGGCAGTACTTC. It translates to CASSELAGVRGQYF.

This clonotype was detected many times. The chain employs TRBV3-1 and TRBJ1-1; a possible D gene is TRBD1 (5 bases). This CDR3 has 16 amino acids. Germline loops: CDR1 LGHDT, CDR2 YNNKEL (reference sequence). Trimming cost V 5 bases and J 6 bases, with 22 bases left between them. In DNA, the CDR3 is TGTGCCAGCAGCGCCCCTGCGAAGGGGTCGGGCGCTGAAGCTTTCTTT. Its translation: CASSAPAKGSGAEAFF.

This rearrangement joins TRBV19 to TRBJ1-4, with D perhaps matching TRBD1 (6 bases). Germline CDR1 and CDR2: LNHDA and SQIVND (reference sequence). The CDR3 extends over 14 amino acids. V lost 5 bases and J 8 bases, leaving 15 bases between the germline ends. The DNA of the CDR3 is TGTGCCAGTAGTTTCGGGACACTGGGCGAAAAACTGTTTTTT. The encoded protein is CASSFGTLGEKLFF. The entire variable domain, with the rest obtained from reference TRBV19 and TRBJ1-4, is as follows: DGGITQSPKYLFRKEGQNVTLSCEQNLNHDAMYWYRQDPGQGLRLIYYSQIVNDFQKGDIAEGYSVSREKKESFPLTVTSAQKNPTAFYLCASSFGTLGEKLFFGSGTQLSVL.

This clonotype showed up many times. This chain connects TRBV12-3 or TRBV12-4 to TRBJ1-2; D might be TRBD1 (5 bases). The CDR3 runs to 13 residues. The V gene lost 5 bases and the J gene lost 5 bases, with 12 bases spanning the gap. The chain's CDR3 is CASSRQNRYGYTF. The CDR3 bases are TGTGCCAGCAGTCGACAGAATCGGTATGGCTACACCTTC.

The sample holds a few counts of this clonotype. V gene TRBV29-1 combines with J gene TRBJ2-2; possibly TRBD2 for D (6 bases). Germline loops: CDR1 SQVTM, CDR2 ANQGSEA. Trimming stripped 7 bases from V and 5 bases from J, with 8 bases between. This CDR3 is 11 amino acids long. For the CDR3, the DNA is TGCAGCGCCGCGGGGACCGGGGAGCTGTTTTTT. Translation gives CSAAGTGELFF.

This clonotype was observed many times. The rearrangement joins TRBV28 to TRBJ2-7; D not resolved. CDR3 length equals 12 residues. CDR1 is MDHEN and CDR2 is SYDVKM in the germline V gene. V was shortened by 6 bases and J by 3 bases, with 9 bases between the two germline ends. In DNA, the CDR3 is TGTGCCAGCAGGGGATTGCTCTACGAGCAGTACTTC. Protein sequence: CASRGLLYEQYF.

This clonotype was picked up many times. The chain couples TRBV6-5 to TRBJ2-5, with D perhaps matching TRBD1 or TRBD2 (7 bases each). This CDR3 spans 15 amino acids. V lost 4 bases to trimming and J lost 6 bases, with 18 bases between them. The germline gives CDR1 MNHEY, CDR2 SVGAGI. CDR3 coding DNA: TGTGCCAGCAGTTTGGACAGGCGGGGGTCGAAGACCCAGTACTTC. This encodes CASSLDRRGSKTQYF.

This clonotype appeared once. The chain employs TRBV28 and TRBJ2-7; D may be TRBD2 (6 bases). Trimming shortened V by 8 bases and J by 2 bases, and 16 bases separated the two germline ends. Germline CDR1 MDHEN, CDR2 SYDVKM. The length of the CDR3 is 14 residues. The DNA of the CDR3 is TGTGCCAGCCAGGTGGGGGGAGTCCCCTACGAGCAGTACTTC. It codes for CASQVGGVPYEQYF.

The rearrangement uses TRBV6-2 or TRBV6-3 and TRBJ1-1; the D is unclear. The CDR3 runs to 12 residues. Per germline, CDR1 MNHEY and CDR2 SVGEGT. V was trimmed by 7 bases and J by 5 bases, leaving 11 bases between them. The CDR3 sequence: CASKDLGTEAFF. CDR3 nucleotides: TGTGCCAGCAAGGATCTTGGAACTGAAGCTTTCTTT.

The CDR3 nucleotides are TGTGCCAGCAGTCGGTTAGTACACAATGAGCAGTTCTTC. Translation gives CASSRLVHNEQFF. This chain uses TRBV6-2 or TRBV6-3 with TRBJ2-1; D remains unclear. Trimming removed 5 bases at V and 5 bases at J, with 10 bases between. There are 13 residues in the CDR3. CDR1 is MNHEY, CDR2 SVGEGT, per germline.

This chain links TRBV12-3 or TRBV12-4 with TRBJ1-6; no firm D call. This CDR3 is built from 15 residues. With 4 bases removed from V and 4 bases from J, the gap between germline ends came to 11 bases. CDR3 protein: CASSSALGYNSPLHF. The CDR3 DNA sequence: TGTGCCAGCAGTTCCGCTTTGGGGTATAATTCACCCCTCCACTTT.

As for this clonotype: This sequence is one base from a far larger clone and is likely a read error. CDR3 residues: CASSYPEMARGEVYEQYF. As DNA, the CDR3 is TGTGCCAGCAGTTACCCCGAAATGGCGAGGGGCGAGGTCTACGAGCAGTACTTC. The chain couples TRBV6-4 to TRBJ2-7; D might be TRBD1 or TRBD2, each matching 5 bases. Trimming removed 5 bases from V and 3 bases from J, with 26 bases in between. Germline V lookup: CDR1 MRHNA, CDR2 SNTAGT. The CDR3 loop spans 18 amino acids.

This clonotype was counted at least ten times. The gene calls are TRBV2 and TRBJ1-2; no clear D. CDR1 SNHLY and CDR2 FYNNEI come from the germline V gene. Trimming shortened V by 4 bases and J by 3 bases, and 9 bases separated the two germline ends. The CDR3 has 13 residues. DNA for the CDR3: TGTGCCAGCAGTGGCCAAGACCACTATGGCTACACCTTC. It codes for CASSGQDHYGYTF. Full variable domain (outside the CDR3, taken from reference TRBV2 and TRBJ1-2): EPEVTQTPSHQVTQMGQEVILRCVPISNHLYFYWYRQILGQKVEFLVSFYNNEISEKSEIFDDQFSVERPDGSNFTLKIRSTKLEDSAMYFCASSGQDHYGYTFGSGTRLTVV.

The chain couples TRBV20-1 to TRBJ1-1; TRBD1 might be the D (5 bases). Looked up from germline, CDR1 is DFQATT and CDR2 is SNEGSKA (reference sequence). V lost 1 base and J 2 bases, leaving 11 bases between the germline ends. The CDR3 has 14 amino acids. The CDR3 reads CSARGPRGNTEAFF. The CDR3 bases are TGCAGTGCTAGAGGTCCTCGGGGCAACACTGAAGCTTTCTTT.

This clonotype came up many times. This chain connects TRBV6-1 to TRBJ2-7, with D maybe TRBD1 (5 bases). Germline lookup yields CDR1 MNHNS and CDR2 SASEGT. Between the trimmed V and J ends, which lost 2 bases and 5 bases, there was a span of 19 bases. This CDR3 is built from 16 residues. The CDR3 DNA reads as TGTGCCAGCAGTGAAACCAGCCGCCAGGGAATCGACGAGCAGTACTTC. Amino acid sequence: CASSETSRQGIDEQYF.

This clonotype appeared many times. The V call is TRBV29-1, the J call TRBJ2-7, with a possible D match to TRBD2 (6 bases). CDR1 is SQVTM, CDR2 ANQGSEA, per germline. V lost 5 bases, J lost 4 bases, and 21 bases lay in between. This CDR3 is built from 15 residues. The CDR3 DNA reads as TGCAGCGTTACCGCGATGGGGCGCGCGGGATACGAGCAGTACTTC. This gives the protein CSVTAMGRAGYEQYF.

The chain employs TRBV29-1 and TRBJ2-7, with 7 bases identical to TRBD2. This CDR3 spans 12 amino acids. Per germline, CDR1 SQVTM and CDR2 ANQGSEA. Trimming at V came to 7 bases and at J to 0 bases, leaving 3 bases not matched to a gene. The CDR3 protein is CSATSDSYEQYF. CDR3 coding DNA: TGCAGCGCTACTAGCGACTCCTACGAGCAGTACTTC.

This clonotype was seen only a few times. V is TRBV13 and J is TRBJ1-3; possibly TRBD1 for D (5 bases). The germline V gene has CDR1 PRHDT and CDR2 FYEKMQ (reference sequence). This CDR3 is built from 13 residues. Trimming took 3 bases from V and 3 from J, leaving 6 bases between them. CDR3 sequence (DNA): TGTGCCAGCAGCTTTCAGGGTGGAAACACCATATATTTT. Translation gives CASSFQGGNTIYF.